This T cell receptor beta chain is drawn from a study of T cells in Graves' hyperthyroidism and ophthalmopathy. Germline trimming cut 11 bases from V and 5 bases from J; bases unmatched to any gene: 19. Germline CDR1 is SNHLY and CDR2 is FYNNEI. The CDR3 spans 16 residues. This clonotype was counted at least ten times. Authors of the study amplified TCR beta CDR3 regions from RNA transcripts. Primed by the HTBI set, a first-round RT-PCR was run on the TCR CDR3. TCRdb called the multiplex PCR reads again in MiXCR, with one record for every CDR3 protein. This repertoire shows about 380,000 distinct CDR3 sequences, under 20% found once; its top ten account for less than 45%.

J is TRBJ2-7 and V is TRBV2; 9 bases map to TRBD1. The sample was blood. This sequence was found in a man younger than 35 with Graves' ophthalmopathy. The CDR3 loop reads CARSKEETGGSDEQYF. The CDR3 coding sequence is TGTGCCCGGAGCAAGGAAGAGACAGGGGGTTCCGACGAGCAGTACTTC.